This is a list of T cell receptor beta chains from one sample in a study of cytomegalovirus exposure and HLA in healthy donors. Assay used: immunoSEQ multiplex PCR; TCRdb lists only in-frame clones, some missing. The repertoire holds 85,000 to 120,000 clones, with roughly 60% as singletons. Specimen: PBMCs. Receptors were obtained from a human donor in good health. Both conserved end residues are part of each CDR3. D genes are given only for firm matches. Some rows have no size entry. The others give once, few or many, or a class for an expanded clone.

>TRBV27|TRBD1|.|TRBJ2-3
CASRGTGTDTQYF
TGTGCCAGCAGGGGGACAGGGACAGATACGCAGTATTTT
>TRBV6-6|TRBD1|.|TRBJ2-3
CATVQGQGMADTQYF
TGTGCCACCGTCCAGGGACAGGGGATGGCAGATACGCAGTATTTT
>TRBV29-1|.|once|TRBJ2-5
CSVRTSAGETQYF
TGCAGCGTCAGGACTTCTGCGGGAGAGACCCAGTACTTC
>TRBV5-6|.|few|TRBJ1-4
CASNSGPNEKLFF
TGTGCCAGCAACTCAGGGCCCAATGAAAAACTGTTTTTT
>TRBV2|.|.|TRBJ2-2
CASKTAGNTGELFF
TGTGCCAGCAAAACTGCCGGGAACACCGGGGAGCTGTTTTTT
>TRBV7-9|.|.|TRBJ2-2
CASSFQEGRTGELFF
TGTGCCAGCAGCTTCCAGGAGGGCCGCACCGGGGAGCTGTTTTTT
>TRBV7-9|TRBD1|.|TRBJ2-7
CSSSFPRQGGPYYEQYF
TGTTCCAGCAGCTTTCCCCGACAGGGTGGTCCTTACTACGAGCAGTACTTC
>TRBV5-6|TRBD2|.|TRBJ2-1
CASSLIVWEGLYNEQFF
TGTGCCAGCAGCTTGATCGTGTGGGAGGGCCTCTACAATGAGCAGTTCTTC
>TRBV11-3|TRBD1|.|TRBJ2-5
CASSPGTEETQYF
TGTGCCAGCAGCCCCGGGACAGAAGAGACCCAGTACTTC
>TRBV6-5|TRBD1|.|TRBJ1-5
CASSPDRASNQPQHF
TGTGCCAGCAGTCCGGACAGGGCAAGCAATCAGCCCCAGCATTTT
>TRBV19|.|.|TRBJ2-7
CASSFGGGSDYEQYF
TGTGCCAGTAGCTTTGGGGGCGGATCGGACTACGAGCAGTACTTC
>TRBV6-1|TRBD1|.|TRBJ2-7
CASQYGTGVYEQYF
TGTGCCTCTCAGTACGGGACAGGGGTATACGAGCAGTACTTC
>TRBV25-1|.|.|TRBJ1-1
CASSEPGLNTEAFF
TGTGCCAGCAGTGAGCCAGGGTTGAACACTGAAGCTTTCTTT
>TRBV7-9|.|.|TRBJ1-5
CASSLWAGEGNQPQHF
TGTGCCAGCAGCTTATGGGCGGGAGAGGGCAATCAGCCCCAGCATTTT
>TRBV19|TRBD1|.|TRBJ1-2
CASSDRVYGYTF
TGTGCCAGTAGCGACAGGGTCTATGGCTACACCTTC
>TRBV19|TRBD2|.|TRBJ2-7
CASSSRLAGAYEQYF
TGTGCCAGTAGTAGCCGACTAGCGGGAGCCTACGAGCAGTACTTC
>TRBV27|.|.|TRBJ2-7
CASSPWEAPYEQYF
TGTGCCAGCAGTCCCTGGGAGGCGCCCTACGAGCAGTACTTC
>TRBV2|TRBD2|.|TRBJ2-5
CAASGGRASTQYF
TGTGCCGCGTCCGGCGGGAGGGCCTCGACCCAGTACTTC
>TRBV11-1|TRBD1|.|TRBJ2-2
CASSLVGTGDTGELFF
TGTGCCAGCAGCTTAGTCGGGACAGGGGACACCGGGGAGCTGTTTTTT
>TRBV27|TRBD1|.|TRBJ2-7
CASSVQGAQYEQYF
TGTGCCAGCAGTGTCCAGGGGGCGCAGTACGAGCAGTACTTC
>TRBV6-6|TRBD1|.|TRBJ1-4
CASGQGGEKLFF
TGTGCCAGCGGACAGGGAGGTGAAAAACTGTTTTTT
>TRBV5-1|.|.|TRBJ1-1
CASSWGGTTEAFF
TGCGCCAGCAGCTGGGGGGGGACCACTGAAGCTTTCTTT
>TRBV4-1|TRBD1|.|TRBJ1-1
CASSYRQGAVNTEAFF
TGCGCCAGCAGCTATAGACAGGGGGCGGTGAACACTGAAGCTTTCTTT
>TRBV5-1|.|.|TRBJ1-1
CASSNDWNTEAFF
TGCGCCAGCAGCAATGACTGGAACACTGAAGCTTTCTTT
>TRBV5-6|.|once|TRBJ1-5
CASSWAGLNQPQHF
TGTGCCAGCAGCTGGGCGGGGTTGAATCAGCCCCAGCATTTT
>TRBV19|TRBD1|.|TRBJ1-5
CASSIVGVSTGGDQPQHF
TGTGCCAGTAGTATAGTAGGGGTTTCGACAGGGGGCGATCAGCCCCAGCATTTT
>TRBV13|TRBD1|.|TRBJ1-1
CASSRVQGAAFF
TGTGCCAGCAGCCGAGTACAGGGGGCAGCTTTCTTT
>TRBV28|TRBD2|.|TRBJ2-7
CASERTSGYEQYF
TGTGCCAGCGAGAGGACTAGCGGTTACGAGCAGTACTTC